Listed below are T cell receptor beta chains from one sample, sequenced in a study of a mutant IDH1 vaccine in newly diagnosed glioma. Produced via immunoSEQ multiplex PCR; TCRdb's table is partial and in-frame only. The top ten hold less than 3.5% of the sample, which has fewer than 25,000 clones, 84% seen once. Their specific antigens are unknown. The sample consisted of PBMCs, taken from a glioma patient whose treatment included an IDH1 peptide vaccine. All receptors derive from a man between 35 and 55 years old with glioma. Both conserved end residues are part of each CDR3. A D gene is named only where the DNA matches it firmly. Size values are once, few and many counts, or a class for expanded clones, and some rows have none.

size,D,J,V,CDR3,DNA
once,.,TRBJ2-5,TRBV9,CASSVDRALQETQYF,TGTGCCAGCAGCGTAGACAGGGCCCTCCAAGAGACCCAGTACTTC
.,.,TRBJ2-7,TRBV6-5,CASKESPTYEQYF,TGTGCCAGCAAGGAGAGCCCCACCTACGAGCAGTACTTC
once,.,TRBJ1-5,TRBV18,CASSPTGVWSQPQHF,TGTGCCAGCTCACCAACTGGGGTGTGGAGCCAGCCCCAGCATTTT
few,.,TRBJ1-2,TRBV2,CASRAQVLNNWGYTF,TGTGCCAGTAGAGCACAGGTGCTGAACAATTGGGGCTACACCTTC
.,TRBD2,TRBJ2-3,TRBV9,CASSVEVGRARGQYF,TGTGCCAGCAGCGTAGAGGTCGGGAGGGCCAGAGGGCAGTATTTT
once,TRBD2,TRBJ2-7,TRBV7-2,CASSLATNHLWLAGDEQYF,TGTGCCAGCAGCTTAGCCACAAACCACCTTTGGCTAGCGGGAGACGAGCAGTACTTC
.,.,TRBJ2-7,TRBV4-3,CASSQSILGGGARTYEQYF,TGCGCCAGCAGCCAGTCGATCCTGGGAGGGGGCGCAAGAACCTACGAGCAGTACTTC
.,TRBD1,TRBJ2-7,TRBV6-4,CASSPEGGQTYEQYF,TGTGCCAGCAGCCCCGAAGGGGGACAGACCTACGAGCAGTACTTC
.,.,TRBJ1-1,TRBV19,CASTFNTEAFF,TGTGCCAGTACCTTTAACACTGAAGCTTTCTTT
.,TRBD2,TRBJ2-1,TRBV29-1,CSVGPSRGGEQFF,TGCAGCGTTGGGCCATCCCGGGGAGGGGAGCAGTTCTTC
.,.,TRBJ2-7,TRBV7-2,CASSHPISPYEQYF,TGTGCCAGCAGCCACCCCATCTCACCCTACGAGCAGTACTTC
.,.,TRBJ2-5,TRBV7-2,CASSPPGLQETQYF,TGTGCCAGCAGCCCCCCCGGACTTCAAGAGACCCAGTACTTC
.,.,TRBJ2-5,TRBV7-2,CASSQQVETQYF,TGTGCCAGCAGCCAACAGGTGGAGACCCAGTACTTC
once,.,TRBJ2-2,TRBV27,CASSLRALGGELFF,TGTGCCAGCAGTTTAAGGGCGTTGGGCGGGGAGCTGTTTTTT
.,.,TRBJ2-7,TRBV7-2,CASSLVQTYEQYF,TGTGCCAGCAGCTTAGTCCAGACCTACGAGCAGTACTTC
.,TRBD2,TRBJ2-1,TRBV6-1,CASRAGGFGDEQFF,TGTGCCAGCAGAGCGGGAGGGTTTGGAGATGAGCAGTTCTTC
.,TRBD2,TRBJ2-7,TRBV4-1,CASSPDGRGNLEQYF,TGCGCCAGCAGCCCTGACGGGAGGGGGAATCTCGAGCAGTACTTC
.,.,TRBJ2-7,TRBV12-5,CASGRYDGLLTYEQYF,TGTGCTAGTGGCCGGTATGACGGACTTCTTACCTACGAGCAGTACTTC
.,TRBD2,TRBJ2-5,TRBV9,CASSPGTSGSETQYF,TGTGCCAGCAGCCCGGGGACTAGCGGGAGTGAGACCCAGTACTTC
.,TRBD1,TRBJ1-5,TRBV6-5,CASSYSGQGYNQPQHF,TGTGCCAGCAGTTACTCAGGACAGGGATACAATCAGCCCCAGCATTTT
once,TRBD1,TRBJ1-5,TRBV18,CASSPDRGLQPQHF,TGTGCCAGCTCACCGGACAGGGGGCTTCAGCCCCAGCATTTT
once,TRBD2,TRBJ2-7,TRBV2,CASGGLTSGSLEQYF,TGTGCCAGCGGGGGCCTCACTAGCGGGAGCCTCGAGCAGTACTTC
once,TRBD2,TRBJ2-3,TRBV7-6,CASRQTLAGSPGTDTQYF,TGTGCCAGCAGGCAAACCCTAGCGGGGTCCCCGGGCACAGATACGCAGTATTTT
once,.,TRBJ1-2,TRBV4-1,CASSQAGVDYGYTF,TGCGCCAGCAGCCAGGCCGGGGTAGACTATGGCTACACCTTC
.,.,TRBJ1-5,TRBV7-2,CASRAGSQPQHF,TGTGCCAGCAGGGCGGGGAGTCAGCCCCAGCATTTT
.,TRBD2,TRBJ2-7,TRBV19,CASRRTSGNSYEQYF,TGTGCCAGTAGGCGTACTAGCGGTAACTCCTACGAGCAGTACTTC
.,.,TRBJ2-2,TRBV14,CASSQDRGRVGELFF,TGTGCCAGCAGCCAAGATCGTGGCAGGGTAGGGGAGCTGTTTTTT
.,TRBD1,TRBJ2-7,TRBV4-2,CASSQVPGQSYEQYF,TGTGCCAGCAGCCAAGTGCCGGGACAGTCCTACGAGCAGTACTTC
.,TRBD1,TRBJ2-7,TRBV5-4,CASSLGTGYYEQYF,TGTGCCAGCAGCTTAGGGACAGGGTACTACGAGCAGTACTTC
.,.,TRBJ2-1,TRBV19,CASSAHNEQFF,TGTGCCAGTAGCGCACACAATGAGCAGTTCTTC
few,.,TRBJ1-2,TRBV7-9,CASSYPGPSMTGYTF,TGTGCCAGCAGCTATCCGGGACCCAGTATGACTGGCTACACCTTC
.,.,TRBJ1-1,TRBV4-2,CASSQGAGVLNTEAFF,TGTGCCAGCAGCCAAGGAGCAGGGGTCTTGAACACTGAAGCTTTCTTT
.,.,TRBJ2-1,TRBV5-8,CASSLFVGSSYNEQFF,TGTGCCAGCAGCTTGTTTGTGGGGAGCTCCTACAATGAGCAGTTCTTC
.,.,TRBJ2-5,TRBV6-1,CASSTFSAQETQYF,TGTGCCAGCAGTACCTTTAGCGCCCAAGAGACCCAGTACTTC
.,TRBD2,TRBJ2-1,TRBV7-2,CASSPPGLRNNEQFF,TGTGCCAGCAGCCCGCCGGGACTAAGAAACAATGAGCAGTTCTTC
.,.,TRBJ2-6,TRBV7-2,CASSLGGTGANVLTF,TGTGCCAGCAGCTTAGGAGGGACTGGGGCCAACGTCCTGACTTTC
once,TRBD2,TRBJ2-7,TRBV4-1,CASSRPSGAYYEQYF,TGCGCCAGCAGTCGCCCTAGCGGAGCCTACTACGAGCAGTACTTC
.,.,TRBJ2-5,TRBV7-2,CASSPRGFKAETQYF,TGTGCCAGCAGCCCAAGGGGGTTTAAGGCAGAGACCCAGTACTTC
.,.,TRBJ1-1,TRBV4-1,CASSQAGATEAFF,TGCGCCAGCAGCCAAGCGGGGGCCACTGAAGCTTTCTTT
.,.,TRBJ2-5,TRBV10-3,CAIRQRLTGETQYF,TGTGCCATCAGACAGAGGCTAACGGGGGAGACCCAGTACTTC
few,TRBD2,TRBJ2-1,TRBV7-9,CASSSSSSSGRVAPFF,TGTGCCAGCAGCTCAAGTAGTTCTAGCGGGAGAGTAGCGCCGTTCTTC
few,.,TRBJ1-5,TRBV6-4,CASWGGAAQPQHF,TGTGCCAGCTGGGGGGGGGCCGCTCAGCCCCAGCATTTT
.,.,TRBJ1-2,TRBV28,CASSPPTVVFYGYTF,TGTGCCAGCAGTCCGCCAACAGTAGTGTTTTATGGCTACACCTTC
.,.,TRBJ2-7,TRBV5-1,CASSATGKRYEQYF,TGCGCCAGCAGCGCGACAGGTAAAAGGTACGAGCAGTACTTC
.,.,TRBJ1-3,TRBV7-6,CASSLVPRESGNTIYF,TGTGCCAGCAGCTTAGTTCCCAGGGAGTCAGGAAACACCATATATTTT
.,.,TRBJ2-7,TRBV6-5,CASSYLGGEQYF,TGTGCCAGCAGTTACCTAGGGGGGGAGCAGTACTTC
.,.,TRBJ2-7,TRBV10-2,CASKGQSSYEQYF,TGCGCCAGCAAAGGACAGTCCTCCTACGAGCAGTACTTC
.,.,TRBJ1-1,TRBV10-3,CAISDGGAANTEAFF,TGTGCCATCAGTGATGGAGGGGCCGCGAACACTGAAGCTTTCTTT
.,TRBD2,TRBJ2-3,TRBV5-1,CASSLEAGGIIADTQYF,TGCGCCAGCAGCTTGGAGGCGGGAGGCATCATAGCAGATACGCAGTATTTT
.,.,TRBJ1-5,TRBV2,CASMAEGSHQPQHF,TGTGCCAGCATGGCCGAGGGTAGTCATCAGCCCCAGCATTTT
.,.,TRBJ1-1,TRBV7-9,CASSLYRGVVNTEAFF,TGTGCCAGCAGCTTATATAGGGGTGTCGTGAACACTGAAGCTTTCTTT
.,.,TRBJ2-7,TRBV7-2,CASKSSASSYEQYF,TGTGCCAGCAAATCTAGCGCCAGCTCCTACGAGCAGTACTTC
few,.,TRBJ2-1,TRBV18,CATLGQNYNEQFF,TGTGCCACCCTAGGACAGAACTACAATGAGCAGTTCTTC
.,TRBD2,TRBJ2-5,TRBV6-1,CASSAGLAEETQYF,TGTGCCAGCAGTGCTGGACTAGCGGAAGAGACCCAGTACTTC
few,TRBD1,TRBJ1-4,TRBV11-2,CASSLQGAREKLFF,TGTGCCAGCAGCTTACAGGGGGCGAGAGAAAAACTGTTTTTT
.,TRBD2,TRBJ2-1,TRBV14,CASSQDPPGLAGVSYNEQFF,TGTGCCAGCAGCCAAGACCCTCCGGGACTAGCGGGAGTCTCCTACAATGAGCAGTTCTTC
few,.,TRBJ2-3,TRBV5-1,CASSGGRGPTDTQYF,TGCGCCAGCAGTGGGGGCAGGGGACCCACAGATACGCAGTATTTT
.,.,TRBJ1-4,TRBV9,CASSVDGGGWNEKLFF,TGTGCCAGCAGCGTAGATGGCGGGGGTTGGAATGAAAAACTGTTTTTT